A selection of T cell receptor beta chains follows, all from one sample in a study of cytomegalovirus exposure and HLA in healthy donors. Sequencing used immunoSEQ multiplex PCR; TCRdb keeps in-frame clones, though not all of them. This sample carries fewer than 200,000 clones, around 75% of them seen once, and the ten largest clones take less than 3.5%. The sequenced material came from PBMCs. These receptors were taken from a female donor in good health and CMV-seronegative. The CDR3 runs from the conserved cysteine through the conserved F or W. The D gene is left open where the match is weak.

V gene	J gene	D gene	CDR3 protein
TRBV28	TRBJ2-3	NA	CASSGVSTDTQYF
TRBV7-9	TRBJ2-1	TRBD2	CASIALAERYNEQFF
TRBV30	TRBJ2-3	TRBD2	CAWAGTTGTSGGTDTQYF
TRBV10-3	TRBJ2-2	NA	CAIMPERAWVHTGELFF
TRBV28	TRBJ2-2	TRBD2	CASRLGGAGAGGELFF
TRBV5-1	TRBJ2-3	NA	CASSQYNESPYF
TRBV14	TRBJ2-2	NA	CASSSTPTGELFF
TRBV6-1	TRBJ2-5	NA	CASTGNKEAQYF
TRBV12-5	TRBJ2-3	NA	CASGLVLSDVGSPDTQYF
TRBV7-3	TRBJ2-2	NA	CASSTTGRGANPGELFF
TRBV28	TRBJ2-3	TRBD2	CASSPWVREGSRDTQYF
TRBV19	TRBJ2-1	TRBD1	CASKDRDSSYNEQFF